This is a list of T cell receptor beta chains from one sample in a study of cytomegalovirus exposure and HLA in healthy donors. Profiled with immunoSEQ multiplex PCR; TCRdb holds only in-frame clones, not every one. This sample carries some 190,000 clones, roughly 80% of them seen once, and the ten largest clones take roughly 2.3%. The material sequenced was PBMCs. The receptors here all came from a male donor in good health and CMV-seronegative. CDR3s include the opening cysteine and the closing phenylalanine or tryptophan. The D gene is left open where the match is weak. The listing skips clone size in some rows; elsewhere it reads once, few, many or a size class.

cdr3_aa,cdr3_nt,j_call,clone_size,cdr3_length,v_call,d_call
CASSANSYSVLTQYF,TGTGCCAGCAGCGCTAACAGCTATTCAGTCTTGACCCAGTACTTC,TRBJ2-5,NA,15,TRBV9,NA
CAWNRDRGHEQFF,TGTGCCTGGAACCGGGACAGGGGGCATGAGCAGTTCTTC,TRBJ2-1,NA,13,TRBV30,TRBD1
CASSPRLAGPTDTQYF,TGTGCCAGCAGCCCCCGACTAGCGGGGCCCACAGATACGCAGTATTTT,TRBJ2-3,NA,16,TRBV7-6,TRBD2
CASSSGQGTDYGYTF,TGTGCCAGCAGTTCTGGACAGGGGACAGACTATGGCTACACCTTC,TRBJ1-2,NA,15,TRBV28,TRBD1
CASSPVSGGAIDTQYF,TGTGCCAGCTCACCCGTTAGCGGGGGGGCTATAGATACGCAGTATTTT,TRBJ2-3,once,16,TRBV18,TRBD2
CASSLAGLSTDTQYF,TGCGCCAGCAGCTTAGCGGGACTTAGCACAGATACGCAGTATTTT,TRBJ2-3,NA,15,TRBV23-1,TRBD2
CASRIAGGISYEQYF,TGTGCCAGCAGGATAGCGGGAGGGATCTCCTACGAGCAGTACTTC,TRBJ2-7,NA,15,TRBV27,TRBD2
CASSTTGLDEQFF,TGTGCCAGCAGTACGACAGGGCTGGATGAGCAGTTCTTC,TRBJ2-1,NA,13,TRBV28,TRBD1
CASSQDWRINQPQHF,TGTGCCAGCAGCCAAGATTGGCGGATAAATCAGCCCCAGCATTTT,TRBJ1-5,NA,15,TRBV4-2,NA
CASSFNLPLAGGSTQYF,TGTGCCAGCAGCTTCAATCTCCCACTAGCGGGAGGGAGTACGCAGTACTTC,TRBJ2-7,NA,17,TRBV5-6,TRBD2
CASSSNSGHPSYEQYF,TGTGCCAGCAGCTCCAACTCAGGGCACCCCTCCTACGAGCAGTACTTC,TRBJ2-7,NA,16,TRBV7-9,NA
CASRAPGLAGGGYSYEQYF,TGTGCCAGCAGGGCACCGGGACTAGCGGGGGGTGGTTACTCCTACGAGCAGTACTTC,TRBJ2-7,NA,19,TRBV7-3,TRBD2
CASSQGTSGGQETQYF,TGCGCCAGCAGCCAAGGTACTAGCGGGGGGCAAGAGACCCAGTACTTC,TRBJ2-5,NA,16,TRBV4-3,TRBD2
CASSILATNTGELFF,TGTGCCAGTAGTATTCTAGCGACGAACACCGGGGAGCTGTTTTTT,TRBJ2-2,NA,15,TRBV19,NA
CASSQFLQRTSGSLLYEQYF,TGCGCCAGCAGCCAATTCCTACAAAGGACTAGCGGGAGTCTTCTTTACGAGCAGTACTTC,TRBJ2-7,NA,20,TRBV4-3,TRBD2
CASSLGQGVAFF,TGTGCCAGCAGCTTGGGACAGGGTGTAGCTTTCTTT,TRBJ1-1,NA,12,TRBV7-6,TRBD1
CAWSRGGQPQHF,TGTGCCTGGAGTAGGGGGGGTCAGCCCCAGCATTTT,TRBJ1-5,NA,12,TRBV30,NA
CASSLRQGVEKLFF,TGTGCCAGCAGTTTAAGGCAGGGGGTGGAAAAACTGTTTTTT,TRBJ1-4,NA,14,TRBV28,TRBD1
CASSPGGGGEFGYTF,TGTGCCAGCTCACCAGGAGGGGGAGGGGAGTTCGGCTACACCTTC,TRBJ1-2,NA,15,TRBV18,NA
CASSKTSGRLEYEQYF,TGTGCCAGCAGCAAGACTAGCGGGAGATTGGAGTACGAGCAGTACTTC,TRBJ2-7,NA,16,TRBV21-1,NA
CASSGGTRARQFF,TGTGCCAGTAGTGGCGGGACTAGGGCCCGGCAGTTCTTC,TRBJ2-1,NA,13,TRBV19,TRBD2
CASSFYMAGAGNTIYF,TGTGCCAGCAGCTTTTACATGGCAGGGGCTGGAAACACCATATATTTT,TRBJ1-3,NA,16,TRBV7-2,NA
CASSVDLSSYEQYF,TGTGCCAGCAGCGTAGACCTGAGCTCCTACGAGCAGTACTTC,TRBJ2-7,NA,14,TRBV9,NA
CASSNASGGNVQPQHF,TGTGCCAGTAGTAATGCTTCAGGGGGCAATGTTCAGCCCCAGCATTTT,TRBJ1-5,NA,16,TRBV19,TRBD1
CASSSGQGYSMGTQYF,TGTGCCAGCAGTTCCGGACAGGGCTACTCAATGGGGACCCAGTACTTC,TRBJ2-5,NA,16,TRBV28,TRBD1
CASSLALGQGYSYEQYF,TGTGCCAGCAGCTTAGCCCTGGGACAGGGCTACTCCTACGAGCAGTACTTC,TRBJ2-7,NA,17,TRBV7-8,TRBD1
CASSLWAGLKSYEQYF,TGTGCCAGCAGCTTATGGGCGGGACTAAAATCCTACGAGCAGTACTTC,TRBJ2-7,NA,16,TRBV13,TRBD2
CASSAQGYNEKLFF,TGTGCCAGCAGCGCACAGGGTTATAATGAAAAACTGTTTTTT,TRBJ1-4,NA,14,TRBV9,NA
CASSVGRDSSYEQYF,TGTGCCAGCAGCGTAGGCCGGGACAGTTCCTACGAGCAGTACTTC,TRBJ2-7,NA,15,TRBV7-6,TRBD1
CASSTSTGWGETQYF,TGTGCCAGCAGTACGTCTACAGGGTGGGGAGAGACCCAGTACTTC,TRBJ2-5,NA,15,TRBV28,NA
CASSSQGNIQYF,TGTGCCAGCAGCTCCCAGGGAAACATTCAGTACTTC,TRBJ2-4,NA,12,TRBV13,NA
CASSRGQGTTYEQYF,TGCGCCAGCAGCCGGGGACAGGGGACAACCTACGAGCAGTACTTC,TRBJ2-7,NA,15,TRBV5-1,TRBD1
CASSLEDGNVDGYTF,TGCGCCAGCAGCTTAGAGGACGGGAACGTTGATGGCTACACCTTC,TRBJ1-2,NA,15,TRBV5-1,NA
CASAFSPVMNTEAFF,TGTGCCAGTGCCTTCTCCCCGGTCATGAACACTGAAGCTTTCTTT,TRBJ1-1,few,15,TRBV5-6,NA
CASSLDSMNTEAFF,TGCGCCAGCAGCTTGGACAGCATGAACACTGAAGCTTTCTTT,TRBJ1-1,few,14,TRBV5-1,NA
CASRTGGDYGYTF,TGTGCCAGCAGAACAGGGGGTGACTATGGCTACACCTTC,TRBJ1-2,NA,13,TRBV28,TRBD1
CASSLNSRAYEQYF,TGTGCCAGCAGCCTAAACTCCAGGGCCTACGAGCAGTACTTC,TRBJ2-7,NA,14,TRBV7-9,NA
CASSPTRPGEQYF,TGTGCCAGCAGTCCCACTAGGCCCGGCGAGCAGTACTTC,TRBJ2-7,NA,13,TRBV7-9,NA
CAVMGAADTQYF,TGTGCCGTCATGGGGGCAGCAGATACGCAGTATTTT,TRBJ2-3,NA,12,TRBV6-6,NA
CASSSYPQATNTGELFF,TGCGCCAGCAGCTCCTACCCACAGGCTACGAACACCGGGGAGCTGTTTTTT,TRBJ2-2,NA,17,TRBV5-1,NA
CASSPPSGGGSETQYF,TGCGCCAGCAGCCCCCCTAGCGGGGGTGGTTCGGAGACCCAGTACTTC,TRBJ2-5,NA,16,TRBV4-1,TRBD2
CASSLDAATSTDTQYF,TGTGCCAGCAGTCTCGATGCCGCTACTAGCACAGATACGCAGTATTTT,TRBJ2-3,NA,16,TRBV28,NA
CASSSVYKDRGDIQYF,TGTGCCAGCAGTTCCGTCTATAAGGACAGGGGTGACATTCAGTACTTC,TRBJ2-4,NA,16,TRBV28,TRBD1
CASSPGIGNTIYF,TGTGCCAGCAGCCCGGGGATCGGAAACACCATATATTTT,TRBJ1-3,NA,13,TRBV7-2,NA
CASSLAGSGYTF,TGTGCCAGCAGCTTAGCCGGTTCTGGCTACACCTTC,TRBJ1-2,NA,12,TRBV7-9,NA
CASSLVGPSGGADTQYF,TGTGCCAGCAGCTTAGTGGGCCCTAGCGGGGGGGCGGATACGCAGTATTTT,TRBJ2-3,NA,17,TRBV7-8,TRBD2
CASSSNRRGGAEETQYF,TGCGCCAGCAGCTCCAACCGACGCGGGGGGGCGGAAGAGACCCAGTACTTC,TRBJ2-5,NA,17,TRBV5-1,TRBD2
CASSRSGSSTDTQYF,TGTGCCAGCAGCCGAAGCGGGAGCAGCACAGATACGCAGTATTTT,TRBJ2-3,few,15,TRBV6-5,TRBD2
CASSKPQGDGYTF,TGTGCCAGCAGCAAACCACAGGGGGATGGCTACACCTTC,TRBJ1-2,once,13,TRBV6-5,TRBD1
CASSIWRRGQGPREQYF,TGTGCCAGTAGTATTTGGAGGCGGGGACAGGGTCCTCGCGAGCAGTACTTC,TRBJ2-7,NA,17,TRBV19,TRBD1
CASSQEGRPTGELFF,TGCGCCAGCAGCCAAGAGGGCAGACCTACCGGGGAGCTGTTTTTT,TRBJ2-2,NA,15,TRBV4-3,NA
CASSMDRVQYF,TGTGCCAGCAGCATGGACAGGGTACAGTATTTT,TRBJ2-3,NA,11,TRBV5-6,TRBD1
CASSQRGTGKGYPF,TGTGCCAGCAGCCAACGCGGGACAGGGAAAGGCTACCCCTTC,TRBJ1-2,once,14,TRBV4-2,TRBD1
CASSLGLAGGPGSYEQYF,TGTGCCAGCAGCTTAGGACTAGCGGGAGGGCCCGGATCCTACGAGCAGTACTTC,TRBJ2-7,NA,18,TRBV7-2,TRBD2
CASSVGQGAGNEQFF,TGTGCCAGCAGCGTAGGACAGGGGGCGGGCAATGAGCAGTTCTTC,TRBJ2-1,NA,15,TRBV9,TRBD1